Presented here are 14 T cell receptor beta chains from one specimen sequenced in a study of cytomegalovirus exposure and HLA in healthy donors. Primers for the PCR totalled 60 Vbeta and 13 Jbeta. Repertoires were generated with immunoSEQ multiplex PCR, while TCRdb's copy carries only in-frame clones and drops some. The data show 150,000 to 200,000 clones, 60% to 85% seen once. The sample consisted of PBMCs. Receptors originate from a man aged 30 to 45 in good health and CMV-seropositive.

Concerning this clone: Germline and junction disagree at one end, which may indicate a read error. The gene calls are TRBV2 and TRBJ1-2; TRBD1 matches 8 bases. Germline CDR1 and CDR2: SNHLY and FYNNEI. The CDR3 loop spans 12 amino acids. As DNA, the CDR3 is TGTGCCAGCAGTGAAGTACCAGGGGGCTGGGGGTTC. This gives the protein CASSEVPGGWGF.

V usage is TRBV15 and J usage is TRBJ2-5; TRBD2 matches 11 bases. V shed 5 bases, J shed 5 bases, and the junction held 10 bases outside the gene matches. This CDR3 contains 16 residues. Germline CDR1 reads LNHNV; CDR2 reads YYDKDF (reference sequence). The CDR3 nucleotides read TGTGCCACCAGCCCACACCTAGCGGGGGGAGGCGAGACCCAGTACTTC. Its protein is CATSPHLAGGGETQYF.

This clone has just a few counts. The rearrangement joins TRBV10-3 to TRBJ1-1, with 8 positions matching TRBD1. Germline V gene sequence: CDR1 ENHRY, CDR2 SYGVKD. CDR3 length equals 16 residues. The junction had 12 bases not matched to a gene; V was cut back by 7 bases and J by 2 bases. CDR3 sequence (DNA): TGTGCCATCACACGACAGGGGCCCGGAGTTAACACTGAAGCTTTCTTT. It codes for CAITRQGPGVNTEAFF.

This clone came up once. The chain employs TRBV19 and TRBJ1-2; D is uncertain. Trimming left V 5 bases short and J 7 bases short, with 23 bases between. The CDR3 consists of 16 residues. Germline V gene lookup returns CDR1 LNHDA and CDR2 SQIVND (reference sequence). CDR3 nucleotide sequence: TGTGCCAGTAGTGACTACCGGGGTGACAACTTATTTGGCTACACCTTC. It encodes CASSDYRGDNLFGYTF.

The chain uses TRBV30 and TRBJ2-6, with 7 bases identical to TRBD1. The length of the CDR3 is 16 residues. Germline CDR1 GTSNPN, CDR2 SVGIG (reference sequence). Unmatched junction bases numbered 5, after V lost 3 bases and J lost 0 bases. This CDR3 is CAWSETGNSGANVLTF. In nucleotides, the CDR3 is TGTGCCTGGAGCGAGACAGGGAACTCTGGGGCCAACGTCCTGACTTTC.

This chain connects TRBV4-1 to TRBJ1-1; 11 bases are shared with TRBD1. This CDR3 spans 16 amino acids. V was clipped by 1 base and J by 4 bases; unmatched bases: 5. The germline gives CDR1 MGHRA, CDR2 YSYEKL. The CDR3 loop is CASSQARTGGFTEAFF. The CDR3 DNA sequence: TGCGCCAGCAGCCAAGCGAGGACAGGGGGCTTCACTGAAGCTTTCTTT.

V usage is TRBV11-2 and J usage is TRBJ1-6, with TRBD1 matching 7 bases. The ends lost 4 bases at V and 8 bases at J; junction bases unmatched: 2. CDR3 size: 13 residues. In germline, CDR1 is SGHAT, CDR2 FQNNGV. The CDR3 loop is CASSSDRDSPLHF. The CDR3 region has the DNA TGTGCCAGCAGCTCAGACAGGGATTCACCCCTCCACTTT.

The chain couples TRBV5-1 to TRBJ2-7, with 10 bases lining up with TRBD2. Germline V lookup: CDR1 SGHRS, CDR2 YFSETQ. The CDR3 extends over 15 amino acids. V trimming: 0 bases; J trimming: 7 bases; junction bases outside the gene matches: 7. DNA for the CDR3: TGCGCCAGCAGCTTGGAGCTAGCGGGGGATGGGGAGCAGTACTTC. It is translated as CASSLELAGDGEQYF. The whole variable domain, filled in from reference TRBV5-1 and TRBJ2-7, reads KAGVTQTPRYLIKTRGQQVTLSCSPISGHRSVSWYQQTPGQGLQFLFEYFSETQRNKGNFPGRFSGRQFSNSRSEMNVSTLELGDSALYLCASSLELAGDGEQYFGPGTRLTVT.

The chain combines TRBV15 with TRBJ2-7, with 7 bases fitting TRBD1. There are 12 residues in the CDR3. V dropped 3 bases and J dropped 12; count of bases not matched to a gene: 8. Germline V gene sequence: CDR1 LNHNV, CDR2 YYDKDF (reference sequence). In nucleotides, the CDR3 is TGTGCCACCAGCAGCCGACAGGGTCTGGGGTACTTC. It translates to CATSSRQGLGYF.

The table lists this clone with a few counts. The chain employs TRBV19 and TRBJ1-4; D ambiguous. The CDR3 runs to 11 residues. V was shortened by 4 bases and J by 9 bases, with 6 bases between the two germline ends. CDR1 is LNHDA and CDR2 is SQIVND in the germline V gene (reference sequence). CDR3 sequence reads: CASSTGKKLFF. For the CDR3, the DNA is TGTGCCAGTAGTACGGGAAAAAAACTGTTTTTT.

This chain uses TRBV27 with TRBJ2-7; 7 bases map to TRBD1. The CDR3 is 17 amino acids. Germline CDR1 reads MNHEY; CDR2 reads SMNVEV (reference sequence). Germline trimming cut 0 bases from V and 0 bases from J; bases unmatched to any gene: 8. Here the CDR3 DNA reads TGTGCCAGCAGTTTATCGCCCCAGGGGGTGAGCTCCTACGAGCAGTACTTC. This translates into CASSLSPQGVSSYEQYF.

On this clone: A much larger clone differs from this one at a single base, so this may be a read error. The J gene is TRBJ2-2, the V gene TRBV7-2, with D hard to call. The V and J ends lost 5 bases and 2 bases respectively, with 6 bases between them. CDR3 length equals 13 residues. CDR1 is SGHTA and CDR2 is FQGNSA in the germline V gene. CDR3 bases: TGTGCCAGCAGCGATAGAAACACCGGGGAGCTGTTTTTT. This sequence encodes CASSDRNTGELFF. Full variable domain (remainder filled in from reference TRBV7-2 and TRBJ2-2): GAGVSQSPSNKVTEKGKDVELRCDPISGHTALYWYRQSLGQGLEFLIYFQGNSAPDKSGLPSDRFSAERTGGSVSTLTIQRTQQEDSAVYLCASSDRNTGELFFGEGSRLTVL.

This chain's CDR3 is CASTTGTLITDTQYF. CDR3 nucleotide sequence: TGCGCCAGCACCACCGGGACACTCATCACAGATACGCAGTATTTT. The chain recombines TRBV5-1 with TRBJ2-3; weak D call: TRBD1 (6 bases). CDR1 is SGHRS, CDR2 YFSETQ, per germline. V was clipped by 6 bases and J by 2 bases, with 16 bases between them. CDR3 size: 15 residues.

This clone appeared a few times. CDR3 sequence: CASSPGDTRTQYF. CDR3 nucleotides: TGTGCCAGCAGTCCGGGAGACACCAGAACCCAGTACTTC. This chain uses TRBV2 with TRBJ2-5; weak D call: TRBD2 (6 bases). Germline V gene data show CDR1 as SNHLY and CDR2 as FYNNEI. The CDR3 extends over 13 amino acids. Trimming left V 5 bases short and J 8 bases short, with 15 bases between.